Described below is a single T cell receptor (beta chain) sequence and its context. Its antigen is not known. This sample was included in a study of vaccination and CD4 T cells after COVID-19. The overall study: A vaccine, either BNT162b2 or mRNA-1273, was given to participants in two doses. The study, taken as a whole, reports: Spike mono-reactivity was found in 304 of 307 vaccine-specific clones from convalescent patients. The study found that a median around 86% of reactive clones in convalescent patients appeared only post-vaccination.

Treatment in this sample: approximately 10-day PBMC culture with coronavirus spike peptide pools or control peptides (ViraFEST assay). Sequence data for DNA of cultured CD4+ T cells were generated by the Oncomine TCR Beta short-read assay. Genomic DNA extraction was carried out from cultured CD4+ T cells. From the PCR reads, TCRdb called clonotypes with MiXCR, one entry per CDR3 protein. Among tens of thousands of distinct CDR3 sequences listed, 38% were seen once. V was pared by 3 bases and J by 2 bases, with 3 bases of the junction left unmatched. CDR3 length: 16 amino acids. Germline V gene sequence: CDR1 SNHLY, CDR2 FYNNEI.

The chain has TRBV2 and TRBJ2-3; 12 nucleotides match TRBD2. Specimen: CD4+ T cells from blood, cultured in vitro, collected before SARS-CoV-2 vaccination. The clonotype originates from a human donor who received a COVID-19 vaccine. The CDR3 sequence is CASSEGLAGFTDTQYF. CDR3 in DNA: TGTGCCAGCAGTGAGGGACTAGCGGGTTTCACAGATACGCAGTATTTT.